This TCR beta chain was identified during a study of blood T cell repertoires in COVID-19. On the study more broadly: From the United States, Italy and Spain came samples of acute and convalescent COVID-19.

This CDR3 region has 15 residues. Germline lookup yields CDR1 MGHRA and CDR2 YSYEKL. The ends were cut back, 0 bases at V and 5 bases at J, with 11 bases in the middle. The assay was immunoSEQ multiplex PCR, and TCRdb's table has in-frame clones only and misses some. The sample records fewer than 250,000 clones, 85% being singletons. This receptor was obtained from a woman in her sixties or seventies with active or convalescent COVID-19. The sample taken for sequencing was peripheral blood. The chain joins TRBV4-1 to TRBJ1-5, with a tentative D call TRBD1 (6 bases). The CDR3 region is CASSQDDRLDQPQHF. The CDR3 DNA reads TGCGCCAGCAGCCAAGACGACAGGCTCGATCAGCCCCAGCATTTT.